This T cell receptor beta chain came from a study of blood T cell repertoires in COVID-19. The wider study: COVID-19 samples, acute and convalescent, were from the United States, Italy and Spain.

The CDR3 contains 13 residues. CDR1 and CDR2 from the germline V gene are LNHDA and SQIVND (reference sequence). The V and J ends lost 4 bases and 2 bases respectively, with 8 bases between them. TCRdb's table, derived via immunoSEQ multiplex PCR, lists solely in-frame clones and lacks some. The repertoire holds tens of thousands of clones, with 60% to 85% as singletons. The sequenced sample was peripheral blood. The chain has TRBV19 and TRBJ1-2; D perhaps matches TRBD1 (5 bases). The receptor's source is a man aged 70 or older with active or convalescent COVID-19. Here the CDR3 DNA reads TGTGCCAGTAGTAGCAGGGTGAACTATGGCTACACCTTC. As protein: CASSSRVNYGYTF.